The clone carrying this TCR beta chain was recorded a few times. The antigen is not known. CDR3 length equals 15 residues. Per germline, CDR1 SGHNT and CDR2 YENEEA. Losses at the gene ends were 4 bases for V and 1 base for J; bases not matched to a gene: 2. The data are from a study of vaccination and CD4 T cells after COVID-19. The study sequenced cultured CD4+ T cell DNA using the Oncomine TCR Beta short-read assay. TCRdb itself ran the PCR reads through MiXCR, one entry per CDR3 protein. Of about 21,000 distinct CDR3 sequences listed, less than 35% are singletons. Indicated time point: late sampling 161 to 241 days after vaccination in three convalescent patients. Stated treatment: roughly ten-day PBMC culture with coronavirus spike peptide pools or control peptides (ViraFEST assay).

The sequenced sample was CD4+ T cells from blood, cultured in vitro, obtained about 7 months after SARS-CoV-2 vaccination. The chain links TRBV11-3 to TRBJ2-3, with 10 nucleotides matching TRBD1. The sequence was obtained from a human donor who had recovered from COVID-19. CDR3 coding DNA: TGTGCCAGCAGCTCCGGACAGGGGGGCACAGATACGCAGTATTTT. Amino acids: CASSSGQGGTDTQYF.